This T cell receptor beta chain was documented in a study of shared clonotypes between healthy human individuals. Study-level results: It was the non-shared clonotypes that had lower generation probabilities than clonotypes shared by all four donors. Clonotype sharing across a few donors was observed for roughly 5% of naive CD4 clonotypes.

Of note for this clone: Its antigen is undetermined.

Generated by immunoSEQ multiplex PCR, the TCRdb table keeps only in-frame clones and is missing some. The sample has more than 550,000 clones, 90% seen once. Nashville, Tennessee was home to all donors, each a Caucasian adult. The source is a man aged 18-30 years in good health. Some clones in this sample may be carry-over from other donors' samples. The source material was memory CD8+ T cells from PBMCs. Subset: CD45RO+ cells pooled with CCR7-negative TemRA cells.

CDR3 nucleotides: TGTGCCAGCAGCGTAGGAAGGACAGGTAGCTACGAGCAGTACTTC. Protein: CASSVGRTGSYEQYF. The gene calls are TRBV9 and TRBJ2-7, with 7 positions matching TRBD1. The CDR3 spans 15 residues. Germline V gives CDR1 SGDLS, CDR2 YYNGEE. Trimming removed 0 bases from V and 3 bases from J; junction bases left unmatched: 6.